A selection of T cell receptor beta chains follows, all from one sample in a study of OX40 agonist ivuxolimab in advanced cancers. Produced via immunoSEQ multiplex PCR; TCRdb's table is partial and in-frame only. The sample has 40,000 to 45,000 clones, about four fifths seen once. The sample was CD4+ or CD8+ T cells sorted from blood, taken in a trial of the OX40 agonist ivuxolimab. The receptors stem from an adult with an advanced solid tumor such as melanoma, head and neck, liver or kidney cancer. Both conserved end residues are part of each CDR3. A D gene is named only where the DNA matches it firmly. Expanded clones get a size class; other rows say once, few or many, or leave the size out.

CASSLTSSLGTGELFF	-	TRBV7-3	-	TRBJ2-2
CSVQRGQSYGYTF	-	TRBV29-1	-	TRBJ1-2
CSVGQAGYNEQFF	-	TRBV29-1	-	TRBJ2-1
CASSQETTGNLPLHF	-	TRBV18	-	TRBJ1-6
CASSYWGGASGRAYNEQFF	TRBD2	TRBV28	-	TRBJ2-1
CASSNPTRGASGTEAFF	-	TRBV19	-	TRBJ1-1
CASRPGLSTDTQYF	-	TRBV7-3	once	TRBJ2-3
CASSPQGQDEQFF	-	TRBV11-3	-	TRBJ2-1
CAWRSVTAGYTF	-	TRBV30	-	TRBJ1-2
CASSYSLTINEQFF	-	TRBV6-5	-	TRBJ2-1
CASSSKQGSYEQYF	-	TRBV5-4	few	TRBJ2-7
CASSSTQGQLTYEQYF	-	TRBV7-8	-	TRBJ2-7
CASSLGSGQGEKLFF	TRBD1	TRBV5-5	once	TRBJ1-4
CASSEGGYQPQHF	-	TRBV2	-	TRBJ1-5
CASSQPGLAGYEQYF	TRBD2	TRBV4-1	-	TRBJ2-7
CASRTREAEKLFF	-	TRBV2	-	TRBJ1-4
CASSVGLQGAGETQYF	-	TRBV9	-	TRBJ2-5
CAISEGPEGNQPQHF	-	TRBV10-3	-	TRBJ1-5
CASSANGDNQPQHF	-	TRBV9	few	TRBJ1-5
CASSMGQYWGYTF	-	TRBV19	-	TRBJ1-2
CASSQDRRETQYF	-	TRBV4-1	-	TRBJ2-5
CASTTRDSPNYGYTF	-	TRBV6-6	-	TRBJ1-2
CASSWDGGEAFF	-	TRBV5-1	-	TRBJ1-1
CASSSRNRAYEQYF	-	TRBV13	-	TRBJ2-7
CASSWTGVTTNEKLFF	TRBD1	TRBV11-2	-	TRBJ1-4
CASQSARAQGPQHF	-	TRBV19	once	TRBJ1-5
CASSPQGGNTEAFF	TRBD1	TRBV10-1	few	TRBJ1-1
CASSIGGSSTEAFF	-	TRBV19	few	TRBJ1-1
CASSLLLGVKGGNQPQHF	-	TRBV28	-	TRBJ1-5
CASSIGQAIYGYTF	-	TRBV19	-	TRBJ1-2
CAYGTGENSPLHF	-	TRBV10-3	-	TRBJ1-6
CASSQEFNYGYTF	-	TRBV5-1	-	TRBJ1-2
CASRIPQGWGTAFF	-	TRBV28	few	TRBJ1-1
CASSQDGPRIANTGELFF	-	TRBV4-1	few	TRBJ2-2
CASGRVNNEQFF	-	TRBV7-9	once	TRBJ2-1
CASSTTAGTKGGVQETQYF	-	TRBV19	-	TRBJ2-5
CASSQHRGPNYGYTF	TRBD1	TRBV14	-	TRBJ1-2
CASSYYSLTEAFF	-	TRBV6-6	-	TRBJ1-1
CASSEGLRGETQYF	-	TRBV2	-	TRBJ2-5
CASRNRGIEGYTF	-	TRBV6-5	few	TRBJ1-2
CASSLDRGTYGYTF	TRBD1	TRBV7-9	medium-sized	TRBJ1-2
CASSLIGQTAQHF	-	TRBV28	-	TRBJ1-5
CASKKDSSKNIQYF	-	TRBV7-9	few	TRBJ2-4
CASSQIDGPYEQYF	-	TRBV6-5	-	TRBJ2-7
CASGLDPTGTYTQYF	TRBD1	TRBV12-5	-	TRBJ2-3
CASSQEASGRAQSDTQYF	TRBD2	TRBV4-2	-	TRBJ2-3
CASSLSPGRSEEQYF	-	TRBV27	-	TRBJ2-7
CASSLDPERLAKNIQYF	-	TRBV11-3	-	TRBJ2-4
CASSSSGSATNEKLFF	-	TRBV19	-	TRBJ1-4
CASSLTPTDTEAFF	-	TRBV7-2	-	TRBJ1-1
CASSHRDRGTYEQYF	TRBD1	TRBV23-1	-	TRBJ2-7
CASSQRKGGDMNTEAFF	-	TRBV5-4	-	TRBJ1-1
CASSHMGQGAETQYF	TRBD1	TRBV28	-	TRBJ2-5
CASSPWGTEAFF	-	TRBV6-5	once	TRBJ1-1
CASTLLLAGGEQYF	TRBD2	TRBV6-5	-	TRBJ2-7
CASSRRRQGADTQYF	TRBD1	TRBV6-5	-	TRBJ2-3
CASSLVGGQGGQETQYF	TRBD1	TRBV5-4	-	TRBJ2-5
CASSLAAGGYEQYF	TRBD2	TRBV11-1	-	TRBJ2-7